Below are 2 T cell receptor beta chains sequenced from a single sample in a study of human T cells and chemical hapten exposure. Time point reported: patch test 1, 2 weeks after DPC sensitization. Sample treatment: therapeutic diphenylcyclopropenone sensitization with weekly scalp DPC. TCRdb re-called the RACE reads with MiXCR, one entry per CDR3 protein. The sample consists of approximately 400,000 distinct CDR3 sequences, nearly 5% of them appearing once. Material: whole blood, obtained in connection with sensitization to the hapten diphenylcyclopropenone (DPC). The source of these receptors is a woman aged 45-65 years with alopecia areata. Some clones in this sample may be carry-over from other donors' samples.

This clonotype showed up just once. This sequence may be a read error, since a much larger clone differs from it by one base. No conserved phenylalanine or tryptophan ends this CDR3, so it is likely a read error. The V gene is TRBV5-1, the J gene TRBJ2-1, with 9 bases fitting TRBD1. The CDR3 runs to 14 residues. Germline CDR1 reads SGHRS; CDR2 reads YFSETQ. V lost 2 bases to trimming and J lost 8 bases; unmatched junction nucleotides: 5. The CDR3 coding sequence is TGCGCCAGCAGCTTAAAGGACAGGGGACATGAGCAGTTCTTA. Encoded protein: CASSLKDRGHEQFL.

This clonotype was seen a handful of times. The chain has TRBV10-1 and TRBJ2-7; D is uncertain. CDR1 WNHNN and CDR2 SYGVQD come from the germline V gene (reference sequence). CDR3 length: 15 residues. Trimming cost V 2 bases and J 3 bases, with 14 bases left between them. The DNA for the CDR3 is TGCGCCAGCAGTGAGGGGCCAGTAATGGACTACGAGCAGTACTTC. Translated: CASSEGPVMDYEQYF.